Given below is one TCR beta chain in context. The target antigen is unknown. One entry per CDR3 protein results from TCRdb running MiXCR on the RT-PCR reads. The data show hundreds of thousands of distinct CDR3 sequences, 13% seen once. This entry is derived from a study of response to subunit inactivated influenza vaccine. Study observations and caveats: It was the authors' suggestion that each seasonal influenza vaccination recruits few new T cells.

V gave up 6 bases and J gave up 0 bases; unmatched junction bases: 11. Germline-derived CDR1 and CDR2 are LGHDT and YNNKEL (reference sequence). The CDR3 contains 16 residues. The chain recombines TRBV3-1 with TRBJ2-7, with 7 bases identical to TRBD1. The source was PBMCs from blood, collected about 40 days after vaccination. The receptor comes from a man aged 45-65 years who received an inactivated influenza vaccine. In DNA, the CDR3 is TGTGCCAGCAGTCTAGCCCCCGGGACAGTCTCCTACGAGCAGTACTTC. This gives the protein CASSLAPGTVSYEQYF.